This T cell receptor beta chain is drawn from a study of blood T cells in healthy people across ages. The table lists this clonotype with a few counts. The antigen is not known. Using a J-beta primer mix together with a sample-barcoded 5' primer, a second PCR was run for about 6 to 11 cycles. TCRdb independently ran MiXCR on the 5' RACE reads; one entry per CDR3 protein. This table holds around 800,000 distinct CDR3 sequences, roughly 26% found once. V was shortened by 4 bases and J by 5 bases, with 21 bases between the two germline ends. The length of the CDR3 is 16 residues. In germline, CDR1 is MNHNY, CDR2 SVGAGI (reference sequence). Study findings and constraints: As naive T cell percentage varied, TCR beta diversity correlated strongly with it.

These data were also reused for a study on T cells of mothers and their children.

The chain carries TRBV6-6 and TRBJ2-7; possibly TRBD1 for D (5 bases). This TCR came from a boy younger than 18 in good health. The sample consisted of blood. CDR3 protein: CASSLSRVTGQNEQYF. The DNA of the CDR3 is TGTGCCAGCAGTTTATCCAGGGTTACGGGCCAAAACGAGCAGTACTTC.